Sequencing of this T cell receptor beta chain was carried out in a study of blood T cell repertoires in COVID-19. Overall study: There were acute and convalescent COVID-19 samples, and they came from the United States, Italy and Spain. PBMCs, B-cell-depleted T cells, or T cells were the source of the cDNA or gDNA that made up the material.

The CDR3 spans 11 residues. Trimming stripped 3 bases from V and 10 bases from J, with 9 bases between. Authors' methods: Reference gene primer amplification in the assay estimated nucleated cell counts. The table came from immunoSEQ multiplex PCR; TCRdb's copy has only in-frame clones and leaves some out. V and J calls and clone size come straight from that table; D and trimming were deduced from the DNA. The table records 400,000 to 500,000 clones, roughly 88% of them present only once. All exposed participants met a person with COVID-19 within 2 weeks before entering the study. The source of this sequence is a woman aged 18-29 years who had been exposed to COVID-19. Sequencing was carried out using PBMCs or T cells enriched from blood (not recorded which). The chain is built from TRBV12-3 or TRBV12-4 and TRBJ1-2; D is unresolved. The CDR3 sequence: CASSFGLDYTF. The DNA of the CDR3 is TGTGCCAGCAGTTTCGGTCTAGACTACACCTTC.